These 13 T cell receptor beta chains share one sample of origin, sequenced in a study of cytomegalovirus exposure and HLA in healthy donors. The primer mix had 60 Vbeta and 13 Jbeta primers. Here immunoSEQ multiplex PCR was the method, and the copy in TCRdb shows in-frame clones only, minus some. Here the sample spans about 140,000 clones, almost 80% being singletons. The sample was PBMCs. The origin of the receptors is a man aged 18 to 29 in good health and CMV-seronegative.

The chain joins TRBV7-9 to TRBJ1-2; D is uncertain. The CDR3 is 15 residues long. The germline gives CDR1 SEHNR, CDR2 FQNEAQ (reference sequence). Trimming left V 5 bases short and J 0 bases short, with 13 bases between. Here the CDR3 reads CASSEDSWSNYGYTF. The CDR3 DNA reads TGTGCCAGCAGCGAGGATTCTTGGTCTAACTATGGCTACACCTTC. The whole variable domain, remainder taken from reference TRBV7-9 and TRBJ1-2, is DTGVSQNPRHKITKRGQNVTFRCDPISEHNRLYWYRQTLGQGPEFLTYFQNEAQLEKSRLLSDRFSAERPKGSFSTLEIQRTEQGDSAMYLCASSEDSWSNYGYTFGSGTRLTVV.

The DNA of the CDR3 is TGTGCCAGCAGCCAAGATGGGGGCCTTGGCGGCTACACCTTC. Protein sequence: CASSQDGGLGGYTF. The chain recombines TRBV4-2 with TRBJ1-2; D might be TRBD1 (6 bases). The CDR3 consists of 14 residues. The V end lost 0 bases, the J end lost 8 bases, and 13 bases lay between the germline ends. Germline V gene data show CDR1 as LGHNA and CDR2 as YNFKEQ.

The gene calls are TRBV5-4 and TRBJ1-2, with TRBD1 matching 8 bases. The length of the CDR3 is 15 residues. Germline V gene lookup returns CDR1 SGHNT and CDR2 YYREEE (reference sequence). The ends lost 3 bases at V and 6 bases at J; junction bases unmatched: 10. The CDR3 nucleotides are TGTGCCAGCAGCTATAACAGGGGGTTCCGGCATGGCTACACCTTC. This translates into CASSYNRGFRHGYTF.

This rearrangement joins TRBV7-6 to TRBJ2-5, with a possible D match to TRBD1 (7 bases). The germline V gene encodes CDR1 SGHVS and CDR2 FNYEAQ. V lost 1 base to trimming and J lost 5 bases, with 11 bases between them. The CDR3 runs 14 residues. The CDR3: CASSLGRGRETQYF. The CDR3 coding sequence is TGTGCCAGCAGCTTAGGCAGGGGGAGGGAGACCCAGTACTTC.

This clone was seen a few times. V and J are TRBV7-3 and TRBJ1-1, with 12 bases matching TRBD1. With 5 bases clipped from V and 7 bases from J, the junction kept 11 bases outside the gene matches. CDR3 size: 16 residues. Germline-derived CDR1 and CDR2 are SGHTA and FQGTGA. Here the CDR3 reads CASSPGTGGALGEAFF. The CDR3 region has the DNA TGTGCCAGCAGCCCCGGGACAGGGGGCGCATTGGGTGAAGCTTTCTTT. Combining the CDR3 with reference TRBV7-3 and TRBJ1-1 gives the whole variable domain GAGVSQTPSNKVTEKGKYVELRCDPISGHTALYWYRQSLGQGPEFLIYFQGTGAADDSGLPNDRFFAVRPEGSVSTLKIQRTERGDSAVYLCASSPGTGGALGEAFFGQGTRLTVV.

The CDR3 loop is CASSSGYEQYF. In nucleotides, the CDR3 is TGTGCCAGCAGTTCAGGTTACGAGCAGTACTTC. The chain uses TRBV2 and TRBJ2-7; D is ambiguous. There are 11 residues in the CDR3. Germline loops: CDR1 SNHLY, CDR2 FYNNEI. The germline V and J ends were trimmed by 5 bases and 4 bases, with 6 bases remaining between them.

The chain carries TRBV15 and TRBJ2-5, with 13 bases that match TRBD2. This CDR3 spans 16 amino acids. The V and J ends lost 1 base and 5 bases, in that order; junction bases with no gene match: 4. Germline values: CDR1 LNHNV, CDR2 YYDKDF (reference sequence). For the CDR3, the DNA is TGTGCCACCAGCAGAGCCACTAGCGGGGGGGTTGAGACCCAGTACTTC. Translation gives CATSRATSGGVETQYF.

The table lists this clone with a few counts. The chain links TRBV11-2 to TRBJ2-7, with 9 bases that match TRBD1. This CDR3 has 14 residues. Unmatched junction bases numbered 7, after V lost 5 bases and J lost 5 bases. Germline CDR1 is SGHAT and CDR2 is FQNNGV. The CDR3, as DNA: TGTGCCAGCAGCCGGGACAGGGCCGTCGACGAGCAGTACTTC. Residues: CASSRDRAVDEQYF.

The rearrangement uses TRBV7-9 and TRBJ1-1, with a possible D match to TRBD1 (5 bases). Per the germline V gene, CDR1 is SEHNR and CDR2 is FQNEAQ (reference sequence). The V end was cut by 5 bases, the J end by 1 base, with 8 bases between. The CDR3 extends over 13 amino acids. The CDR3 DNA follows: TGTGCCAGCAGCCACGGGGGGAACACTGAAGCTTTCTTT. Translation: CASSHGGNTEAFF.

The chain carries TRBV30 and TRBJ1-3; D might be TRBD1 (5 bases). From germline, CDR1 is GTSNPN and CDR2 SVGIG (reference sequence). CDR3 length: 15 residues. V gave up 0 bases and J gave up 3 bases, with 12 bases separating them. The DNA for the CDR3 is TGTGCCTGGAGTGTACGTCGACAGCTTGGAAACACCATATATTTT. Protein product: CAWSVRRQLGNTIYF.

V usage is TRBV7-6 and J usage is TRBJ1-6; 9 bases agree with TRBD1. The germline V gene has CDR1 SGHVS and CDR2 FNYEAQ. Losses at the gene ends were 5 bases for V and 11 bases for J; bases not matched to a gene: 13. CDR3 length: 16 amino acids. CDR3 loop: CASSAGPGQGLTPLHF. The CDR3 bases are TGTGCCAGCAGCGCAGGCCCCGGACAGGGGTTGACACCCCTCCACTTT.

The genes are TRBV5-1 and TRBJ1-4; D is unresolved. CDR3 length equals 12 residues. CDR1 is SGHRS, CDR2 YFSETQ, per germline. Trimming stripped 5 bases from V and 6 bases from J, with 8 bases between. The CDR3: CASRGSDEKLFF. CDR3 DNA sequence: TGCGCCAGCAGGGGTAGCGATGAAAAACTGTTTTTT.

The chain couples TRBV9 to TRBJ1-3; no reliable D call. CDR1 is SGDLS and CDR2 is YYNGEE in the germline V gene. Trimming took off 2 bases at V and 0 bases at J, with 6 bases between the two ends. This CDR3 has 14 amino acids. The CDR3 sequence is CASSVVDSGNTIYF. CDR3 DNA sequence: TGTGCCAGCAGCGTTGTAGACTCTGGAAACACCATATATTTT.